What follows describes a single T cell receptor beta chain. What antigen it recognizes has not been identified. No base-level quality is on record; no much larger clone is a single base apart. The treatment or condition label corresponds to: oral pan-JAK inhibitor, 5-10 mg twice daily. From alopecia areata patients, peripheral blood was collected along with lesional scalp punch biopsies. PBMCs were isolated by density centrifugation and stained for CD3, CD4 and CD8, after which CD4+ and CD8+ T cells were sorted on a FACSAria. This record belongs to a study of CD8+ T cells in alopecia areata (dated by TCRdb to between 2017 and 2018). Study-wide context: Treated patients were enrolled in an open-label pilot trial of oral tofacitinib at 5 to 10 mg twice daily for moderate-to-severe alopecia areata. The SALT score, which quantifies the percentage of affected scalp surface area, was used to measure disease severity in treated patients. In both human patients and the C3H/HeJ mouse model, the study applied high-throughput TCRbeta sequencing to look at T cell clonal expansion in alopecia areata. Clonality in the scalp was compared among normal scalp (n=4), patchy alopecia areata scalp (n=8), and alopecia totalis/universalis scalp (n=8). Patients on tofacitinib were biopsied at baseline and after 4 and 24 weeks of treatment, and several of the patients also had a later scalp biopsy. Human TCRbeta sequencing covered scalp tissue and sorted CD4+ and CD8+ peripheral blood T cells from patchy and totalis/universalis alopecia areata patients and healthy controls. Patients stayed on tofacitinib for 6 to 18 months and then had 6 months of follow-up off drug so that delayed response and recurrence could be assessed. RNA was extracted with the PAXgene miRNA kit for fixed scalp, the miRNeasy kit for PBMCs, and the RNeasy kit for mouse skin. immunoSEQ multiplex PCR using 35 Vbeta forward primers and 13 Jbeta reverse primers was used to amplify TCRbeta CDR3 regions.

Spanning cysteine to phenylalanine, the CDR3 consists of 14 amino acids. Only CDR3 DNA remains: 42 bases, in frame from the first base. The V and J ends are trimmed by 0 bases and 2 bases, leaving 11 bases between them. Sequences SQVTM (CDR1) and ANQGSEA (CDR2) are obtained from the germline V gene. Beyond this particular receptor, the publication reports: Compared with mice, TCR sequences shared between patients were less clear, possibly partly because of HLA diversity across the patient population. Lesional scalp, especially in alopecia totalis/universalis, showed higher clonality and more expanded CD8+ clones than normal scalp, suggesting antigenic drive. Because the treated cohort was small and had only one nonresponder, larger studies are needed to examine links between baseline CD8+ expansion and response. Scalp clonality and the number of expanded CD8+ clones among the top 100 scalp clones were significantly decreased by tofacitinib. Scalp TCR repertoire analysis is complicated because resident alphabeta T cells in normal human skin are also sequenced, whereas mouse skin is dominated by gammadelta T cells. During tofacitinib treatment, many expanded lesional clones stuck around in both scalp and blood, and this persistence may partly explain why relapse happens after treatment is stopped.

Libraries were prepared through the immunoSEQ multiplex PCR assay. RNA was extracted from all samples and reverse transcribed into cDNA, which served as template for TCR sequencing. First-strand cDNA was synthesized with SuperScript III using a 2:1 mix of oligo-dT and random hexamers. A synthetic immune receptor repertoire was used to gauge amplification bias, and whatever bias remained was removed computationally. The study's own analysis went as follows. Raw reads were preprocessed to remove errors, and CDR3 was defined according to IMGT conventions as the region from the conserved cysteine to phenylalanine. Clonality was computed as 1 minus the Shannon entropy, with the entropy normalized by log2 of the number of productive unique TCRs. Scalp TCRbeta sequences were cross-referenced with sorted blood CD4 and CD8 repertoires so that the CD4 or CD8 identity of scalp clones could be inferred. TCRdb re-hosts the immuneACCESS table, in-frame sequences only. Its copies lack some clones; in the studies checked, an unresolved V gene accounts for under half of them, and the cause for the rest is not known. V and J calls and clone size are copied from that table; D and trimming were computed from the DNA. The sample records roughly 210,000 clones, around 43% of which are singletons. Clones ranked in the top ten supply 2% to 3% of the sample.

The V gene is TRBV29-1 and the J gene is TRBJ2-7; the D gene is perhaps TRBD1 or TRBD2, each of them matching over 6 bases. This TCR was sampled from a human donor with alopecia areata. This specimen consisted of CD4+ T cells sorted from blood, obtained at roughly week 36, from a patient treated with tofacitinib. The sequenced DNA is TGCAGCGTTGAAGATCCGGGGGCTCCCTACGAGCAGTACTTC. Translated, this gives CSVEDPGAPYEQYF.